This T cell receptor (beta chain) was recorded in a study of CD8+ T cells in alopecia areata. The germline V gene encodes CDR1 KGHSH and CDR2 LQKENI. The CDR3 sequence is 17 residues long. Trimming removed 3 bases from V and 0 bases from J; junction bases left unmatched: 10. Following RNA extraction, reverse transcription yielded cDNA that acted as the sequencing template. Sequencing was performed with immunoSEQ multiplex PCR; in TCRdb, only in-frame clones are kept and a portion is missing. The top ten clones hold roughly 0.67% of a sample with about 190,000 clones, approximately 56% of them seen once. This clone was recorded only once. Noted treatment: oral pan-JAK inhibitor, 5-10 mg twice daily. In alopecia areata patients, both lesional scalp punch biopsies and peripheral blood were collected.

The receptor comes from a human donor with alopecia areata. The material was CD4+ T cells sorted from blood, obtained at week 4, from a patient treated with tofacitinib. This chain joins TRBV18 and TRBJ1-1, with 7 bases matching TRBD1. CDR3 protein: CASSPVPLTGLNTEAFF. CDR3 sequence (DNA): TGTGCCAGCTCACCGGTCCCTTTGACAGGGTTGAACACTGAAGCTTTCTTT.